The 17 T cell receptor beta chains in this list originate from one sample, sequenced in a study of shared clonotypes between healthy human individuals. This table comes from immunoSEQ multiplex PCR, and its TCRdb copy is limited to in-frame clones, with some not included. The data contain roughly 2,000,000 clones, 85% to 95% of them singletons. CD45RO negativity and positive selection for CCR7 defined naive CD8 cells, a population that excluded terminally differentiated effector memory CD45RA+ cells. The material sequenced was naive CD8+ T cells sorted from blood. The source of these receptors is a young man in good health.

The count of this clone is one. At the DNA level, this CDR3 is encoded by other sequences in the same sample as well. The CDR3 loop reads CASSYSDPGTSSGYTF. DNA for the CDR3: TGTGCCAGCAGTTACTCAGACCCCGGGACATCCTCTGGCTACACCTTC. The rearrangement joins TRBV6-5 to TRBJ1-2; D is perhaps TRBD1 (6 bases). Germline V gene data show CDR1 as MNHEY and CDR2 as SVGAGI. Trimming took 0 bases from V and 7 from J, leaving 18 bases between them. The CDR3 is made up of 16 amino acids.

The chain uses TRBV15 and TRBJ2-7; D is uncertain. CDR1 is LNHNV and CDR2 is YYDKDF in the germline V gene (reference sequence). The CDR3 has 15 residues. Deletions cut 4 bases from V and 3 bases from J, with 16 bases between. CDR3 residues: CATSKMPDGFYEQYF. DNA of the CDR3: TGTGCCACCAGCAAGATGCCGGACGGTTTCTACGAGCAGTACTTC.

The CDR3 DNA reads as TGTGCCAGCAGTAACCATCCCGGGACAGGTTCAGATACGCAGTATTTT. Its protein is CASSNHPGTGSDTQYF. This chain joins TRBV27 and TRBJ2-3, with 8 bases identical to TRBD1. The V gene end was trimmed by 5 bases and the J gene end by 4 bases; junction bases not matched to a gene: 11. The CDR3 totals 16 residues. Germline V gene sequence: CDR1 MNHEY, CDR2 SMNVEV (reference sequence).

The chain couples TRBV5-1 to TRBJ2-5; 7 bases agree with TRBD2. The CDR3 loop spans 16 amino acids. The V and J ends lost 4 bases and 5 bases, in that order; junction bases with no gene match: 14. CDR1 is SGHRS, CDR2 YFSETQ, per germline. CDR3: CASSRGASGDEETQYF. Written as DNA, the CDR3 is TGCGCCAGCAGCCGTGGGGCTAGCGGTGATGAGGAGACCCAGTACTTC.

CDR3 nucleotide sequence: TGTGCCAGCAGCCCGGCTAGCGGGAGAAGGGTTGAGCAGTTCTTC. It is translated as CASSPASGRRVEQFF. The chain carries TRBV7-9 and TRBJ2-1; TRBD2 aligns across 10 bases. Germline trimming cut 5 bases from V and 9 bases from J; bases unmatched to any gene: 10. The CDR3 is made up of 15 amino acids. The germline CDR1 and CDR2 sequences are SEHNR and FQNEAQ (reference sequence).

This chain joins TRBV19 and TRBJ2-7; 12 positions agree with TRBD1. Germline trimming cut 6 bases from V and 0 bases from J; bases unmatched to any gene: 9. Germline CDR1 and CDR2: LNHDA and SQIVND (reference sequence). The CDR3 spans 17 residues. The CDR3 here is CASRTGTGGADSYEQYF. CDR3 sequence (DNA): TGTGCCAGTAGAACCGGGACAGGGGGCGCCGACTCCTACGAGCAGTACTTC.

This clone appeared once. This chain links TRBV6-6 with TRBJ2-7, with a tentative D call TRBD2 (6 bases). V lost 0 bases and J 2 bases, leaving 14 bases between the germline ends. Germline loops: CDR1 MNHNY, CDR2 SVGAGI (reference sequence). The CDR3 is 16 residues long. CDR3 bases: TGTGCCAGCAGTTACTCCGAGGAGGGTTCGACCTACGAGCAGTACTTC. Protein product: CASSYSEEGSTYEQYF.

The chain has TRBV5-1 and TRBJ2-2; 7 nucleotides align to TRBD2. The germline CDR1 and CDR2 sequences are SGHRS and YFSETQ. V lost 0 bases to trimming and J lost 7 bases; unmatched junction nucleotides: 3. This CDR3 is built from 14 residues. The CDR3 protein is CASSLDRGDGELFF. The CDR3 nucleotides are TGCGCCAGCAGCTTGGACCGGGGGGACGGGGAGCTGTTTTTT.

V is TRBV5-1 and J is TRBJ2-5; no firm D call. CDR3 size: 13 residues. Germline assignment: CDR1 SGHRS and CDR2 YFSETQ. V lost 0 bases, J lost 5 bases, and 8 bases lay in between. The CDR3 DNA is TGCGCCAGCAGCTTGGTCCTTTCGGAGACCCAGTACTTC. It specifies CASSLVLSETQYF.

The V and J genes are TRBV28 and TRBJ2-5; TRBD2 might be the D (6 bases). The germline CDR1 and CDR2 sequences are MDHEN and SYDVKM. V was clipped by 1 base and J by 4 bases, with 10 bases between them. The CDR3 covers 14 residues. This CDR3 is CASSLYGGLETQYF. CDR3 DNA sequence: TGTGCCAGCAGTTTATATGGGGGGTTAGAGACCCAGTACTTC. The whole variable domain, remainder taken from reference TRBV28 and TRBJ2-5, is DVKVTQSSRYLVKRTGEKVFLECVQDMDHENMFWYRQDPGLGLRLIYFSYDVKMKEKGDIPEGYSVSREKKERFSLILESASTNQTSMYLCASSLYGGLETQYFGPGTRLLVL.

This chain joins TRBV2 and TRBJ2-7; D gene ambiguous. The germline gives CDR1 SNHLY, CDR2 FYNNEI. This CDR3 comprises 13 residues. Trimming left V 6 bases short and J 4 bases short, with 13 bases between. The CDR3 nucleotides are TGTGCCAGCAGGGCCTCGAGTGTGTACGAGCAGTACTTC. As protein: CASRASSVYEQYF. The entire variable domain, with the rest obtained from reference TRBV2 and TRBJ2-7, is as follows: EPEVTQTPSHQVTQMGQEVILRCVPISNHLYFYWYRQILGQKVEFLVSFYNNEISEKSEIFDDQFSVERPDGSNFTLKIRSTKLEDSAMYFCASRASSVYEQYFGPGTRLTVT.

This clone was counted a single time. The chain recombines TRBV4-3 with TRBJ2-1; 9 bases map to TRBD2. Germline V gene data show CDR1 as LGHNA and CDR2 as YSLEER. This CDR3 is 16 amino acids long. V shed 0 bases and J 6 bases; nucleotides not matched to a gene: 6. DNA of the CDR3: TGCGCCAGCAGCCAAGATCGGCTAGCGGGACGCAATGAGCAGTTCTTC. This encodes CASSQDRLAGRNEQFF.

The CDR3 bases are TGTGCCAGTAGTATAGCGGGCGTAGGTTACAATGAGCAGTTCTTC. Amino acid sequence: CASSIAGVGYNEQFF. This chain connects TRBV19 to TRBJ2-1, with unresolved D. This CDR3 spans 15 amino acids. Trimming left V 1 base short and J 4 bases short, with 11 bases between. CDR1 is LNHDA and CDR2 is SQIVND in the germline V gene (reference sequence).

Comments on this clone: This CDR3 is also generated by other DNA sequences in the sample. This chain uses TRBV6-5 with TRBJ1-1, with D uncertain. V shed 2 bases and J shed 2 bases, with 6 bases lying between them. In germline, CDR1 is MNHEY, CDR2 SVGAGI. The CDR3 extends over 13 amino acids. The CDR3 protein is CASSYTENTEAFF. In DNA, the CDR3 is TGTGCCAGCAGTTACACAGAAAACACTGAAGCTTTCTTT.

Worth noting for this clone: In the same sample, other DNA sequences code for this CDR3. The V and J genes are TRBV7-9 and TRBJ1-1; TRBD1 matches at 7 bases. CDR3 length equals 15 residues. The trim removed 5 bases at V and 1 base at J, leaving 7 bases unmatched. Per germline, CDR1 SEHNR and CDR2 FQNEAQ (reference sequence). CDR3 region: CASSPWTGRNTEAFF. The CDR3 bases are TGTGCCAGCAGCCCGTGGACAGGAAGGAACACTGAAGCTTTCTTT.

This sequence joins TRBV19 and TRBJ2-2, with 8 bases lining up with TRBD2. CDR3 length: 16 amino acids. Germline CDR1 and CDR2: LNHDA and SQIVND (reference sequence). The V segment lost 3 bases and the J segment 4 bases; nucleotides outside the gene matches: 7. The CDR3 nucleotides are TGTGCCAGTAGTATGATGGCGGGGGGATTCACCGGGGAGCTGTTTTTT. Translation: CASSMMAGGFTGELFF.

The chain recombines TRBV5-1 with TRBJ1-1; a weak D match, TRBD1 (5 bases). Germline CDR1 reads SGHRS; CDR2 reads YFSETQ. This CDR3 contains 14 residues. V was trimmed by 2 bases and J by 4 bases, leaving 12 bases between them. CDR3 loop: CASSFAGLGTEAFF. The DNA for the CDR3 is TGCGCCAGCAGCTTCGCGGGGCTAGGCACTGAAGCTTTCTTT.